These 23 T cell receptor beta chains were all obtained from the same sample, sequenced in a study of cytomegalovirus exposure and HLA in healthy donors (dated by TCRdb to about 2017). Library prep was done by the immunoSEQ multiplex PCR assay. The multiplex PCR relied on a mix of 60 forward primers for TCR Vbeta segments and 13 reverse primers for TCR Jbeta segments. Not all clones reach the TCRdb copy of this immuneACCESS table, which keeps in-frame sequences only. Checked studies attribute under half of the gap to unresolved V genes and leave the rest unexplained. Here the sample has approximately 100,000 clones; around 77% occur a single time. The ten largest clones take up over 9.5% of the sample. The sample was PBMCs. These TCRs come from a man in his forties in good health and CMV-seropositive.

V is TRBV21-1 and J is TRBJ2-1; the DNA was not used to check the table's D call, TRBD2. TRBV21-1 is described as a pseudogene. The length of the CDR3 is 17 residues. The CDR3, as DNA: TGTGCCAGCAGCAAAGAGGGACTAGCGGGGGGATACAATGAGCAGTTCTTC. Translated: CASSKEGLAGGYNEQFF.

V usage is TRBV29-1 and J usage is TRBJ2-2; 9 nucleotides match TRBD1. The CDR3 totals 14 residues. In germline, CDR1 is SQVTM, CDR2 ANQGSEA. V was pared by 4 bases and J by 7 bases, with 7 bases of the junction left unmatched. CDR3 amino acids: CSVVQGAAGGELFF. CDR3 bases: TGCAGCGTTGTACAGGGGGCAGCAGGCGGGGAGCTGTTTTTT.

This sequence joins TRBV2 and TRBJ1-6, with 7 bases that match TRBD1. V lost 4 bases to trimming and J lost 4 bases; unmatched junction nucleotides: 4. The CDR3 covers 15 residues. CDR1 and CDR2 (germline): SNHLY, FYNNEI. The chain's CDR3 is CASSVQGQYNSPLHF. CDR3 coding DNA: TGTGCCAGCAGTGTACAGGGGCAGTATAATTCACCCCTCCACTTT.

V usage is TRBV5-1 and J usage is TRBJ2-7; 8 nucleotides match TRBD1. This CDR3 spans 14 amino acids. Germline V CDR1 and CDR2: SGHRS, YFSETQ. Germline trimming cut 4 bases from V and 4 bases from J; bases unmatched to any gene: 7. CDR3 amino acids: CASSAGTGPYEQYF. Here the CDR3 DNA reads TGCGCCAGCAGCGCCGGGACAGGACCTTACGAGCAGTACTTC. Combining the CDR3 with reference TRBV5-1 and TRBJ2-7 gives the whole variable domain KAGVTQTPRYLIKTRGQQVTLSCSPISGHRSVSWYQQTPGQGLQFLFEYFSETQRNKGNFPGRFSGRQFSNSRSEMNVSTLELGDSALYLCASSAGTGPYEQYFGPGTRLTVT.

The chain is built from TRBV7-2 and TRBJ1-5; D perhaps matches TRBD1 (6 bases). The V end lost 5 bases, the J end lost 4 bases, and 12 bases lay between the germline ends. The germline V gene has CDR1 SGHTA and CDR2 FQGNSA. The CDR3 extends over 14 amino acids. The CDR3 DNA follows: TGTGCCAGCAGCAATATAAGGGGGAATCAGCCCCAGCATTTT. Protein product: CASSNIRGNQPQHF.

This chain joins TRBV30 and TRBJ1-1; TRBD1 matches at 7 bases. This CDR3 spans 16 amino acids. Looked up from germline, CDR1 is GTSNPN and CDR2 is SVGIG (reference sequence). V dropped 1 base and J dropped 2; count of bases not matched to a gene: 10. CDR3 bases: TGTGCCTGGAGTGCCGACAGGGTGTGGGGAAACACTGAAGCTTTCTTT. It translates to CAWSADRVWGNTEAFF.

The chain is built from TRBV19 and TRBJ2-3, with D maybe TRBD2 (7 bases). The CDR3 spans 16 residues. The germline V gene has CDR1 LNHDA and CDR2 SQIVND (reference sequence). The ends were cut back, 7 bases at V and 2 bases at J, with 19 bases in the middle. The CDR3 region is CASTSGGPVNTDTQYF. For the CDR3, the DNA is TGTGCCAGTACCTCCGGGGGGCCCGTCAACACAGATACGCAGTATTTT.

The chain combines TRBV7-3 with TRBJ2-3; TRBD2 might be the D (6 bases). Germline loops: CDR1 SGHTA, CDR2 FQGTGA. The CDR3 runs to 14 residues. The CDR3 bases are TGTGTCACACGAGCGGTGGGGGGAAAAGATACGCAGTATTTT. Amino acids: CVTRAVGGKDTQYF.

The rearrangement links TRBV7-6 to TRBJ1-5, with 8 positions matching TRBD1. The V segment lost 2 bases and the J segment 7 bases; nucleotides outside the gene matches: 4. CDR1 is SGHVS, CDR2 FNYEAQ, per germline. The CDR3 length is 14 residues. As DNA, the CDR3 is TGTGCCAGCAGCTTAATGACAGGGGTACAGCCCCAGCATTTT. It specifies CASSLMTGVQPQHF.

The V gene is TRBV5-1, the J gene TRBJ2-1, with 8 bases lining up with TRBD1. CDR1 SGHRS and CDR2 YFSETQ come from the germline V gene. The CDR3 is made up of 15 amino acids. J gave up 9 bases and V 6 bases, and 14 bases lay outside the gene matches. In DNA form, the CDR3 reads TGCGCCAGCACGGGGACAGGCAGGGGGATGGGTGAGCAGTTCTTC. It specifies CASTGTGRGMGEQFF.

V usage is TRBV2 and J usage is TRBJ2-7; TRBD2 matches at 10 bases. This CDR3 comprises 15 residues. Germline trimming cut 2 bases from V and 2 bases from J; bases unmatched to any gene: 3. Germline V gene data show CDR1 as SNHLY and CDR2 as FYNNEI. For the CDR3, the DNA is TGTGCCAGCAGTGAATTAGCGGGGGGACCCTACGAGCAGTACTTC. Amino acids: CASSELAGGPYEQYF.

The chain couples TRBV5-5 to TRBJ1-1, with 7 bases identical to TRBD1. Germline V gene data show CDR1 as SGHKS and CDR2 as YYEKEE (reference sequence). CDR3 length: 16 amino acids. With 2 bases clipped from V and 8 bases from J, the junction kept 15 bases outside the gene matches. CDR3 amino acids: CASSLPPGTAPQEAFF. The CDR3, as DNA: TGTGCCAGCAGCTTACCTCCCGGGACAGCGCCACAAGAAGCTTTCTTT.

The rearrangement links TRBV4-1 to TRBJ2-7; unclear D gene. This CDR3 region has 16 residues. The V and J ends lost 4 bases and 0 bases respectively, with 16 bases between them. The germline CDR1 and CDR2 sequences are MGHRA and YSYEKL. CDR3 in amino acids: CASSRQVVVSSYEQYF. The CDR3 DNA reads TGCGCCAGCAGCCGACAAGTAGTAGTTAGCTCCTACGAGCAGTACTTC.

The gene calls are TRBV11-2 and TRBJ2-3; TRBD2 matches at 13 bases. The CDR3 loop spans 17 amino acids. From germline, CDR1 is SGHAT and CDR2 FQNNGV. J was trimmed by 1 base and V by 5 bases; bases with no gene match: 6. In DNA form, the CDR3 reads TGTGCCAGCAGCGCCAGACTAGCGGGGGGACGCACAGATACGCAGTATTTT. Protein: CASSARLAGGRTDTQYF. The variable domain in full, with the rest retrieved from reference TRBV11-2 and TRBJ2-3, is EAGVAQSPRYKIIEKRQSVAFWCNPISGHATLYWYQQILGQGPKLLIQFQNNGVVDDSQLPKDRFSAERLKGVDSTLKIQPAKLEDSAVYLCASSARLAGGRTDTQYFGPGTRLTVL.

The J gene is TRBJ1-1, the V gene TRBV7-9, with 8 bases identical to TRBD1. Germline CDR1 SEHNR, CDR2 FQNEAQ (reference sequence). The CDR3 loop spans 13 amino acids. V gave up 2 bases and J gave up 7 bases; unmatched junction bases: 3. CDR3 sequence: CASSLPGQGEAFF. CDR3 sequence (DNA): TGTGCCAGCAGCTTACCAGGACAGGGTGAAGCTTTCTTT.

This clone was counted between two and nine times. The rearrangement joins TRBV2 to TRBJ2-3, with unresolved D. Trimming pared 5 bases from V and 5 bases from J, leaving 8 bases between. Germline CDR1 is SNHLY and CDR2 is FYNNEI. CDR3 length: 12 amino acids. The CDR3 DNA follows: TGTGCCAGCAGTCGACTTTTAGATACGCAGTATTTT. This codes for CASSRLLDTQYF.

This chain joins TRBV6-5 and TRBJ1-3; D is perhaps TRBD1 (6 bases). V was cut by 0 bases and J by 0 bases, with 9 bases left in between. The CDR3 runs 16 residues. Germline-derived CDR1 and CDR2 are MNHEY and SVGAGI. The CDR3: CASSYSGQNSGNTIYF. The CDR3 bases are TGTGCCAGCAGTTACTCCGGACAGAACTCTGGAAACACCATATATTTT.

The V call is TRBV27, the J call TRBJ1-4; D is perhaps TRBD1 (6 bases). Per the germline V gene, CDR1 is MNHEY and CDR2 is SMNVEV (reference sequence). V lost 3 bases to trimming and J lost 4 bases, with 12 bases between them. The CDR3 is made up of 15 amino acids. The chain's CDR3 is CASSFRRTVNEKLFF. The CDR3 DNA sequence: TGTGCCAGCAGTTTTAGGAGGACAGTTAATGAAAAACTGTTTTTT.

This chain links TRBV4-3 with TRBJ2-5; TRBD1 matches 10 bases. V shed 3 bases, J shed 5 bases, and the junction held 9 bases outside the gene matches. This CDR3 has 16 residues. CDR1 LGHNA and CDR2 YSLEER come from the germline V gene. CDR3 nucleotide sequence: TGCGCCAGCAGCCACGGCCGGGACAGGGGAGGGGAGACCCAGTACTTC. This translates into CASSHGRDRGGETQYF.

This clone was counted a few times. The CDR3, as DNA: TGTGCCAGCAGCTTAAATCCGGGACTCCCAAACACCGGGGAGCTGTTTTTT. The encoded protein is CASSLNPGLPNTGELFF. The chain recombines TRBV7-3 with TRBJ2-2, with D possibly matching TRBD2 (6 bases). V was shortened by 1 base and J by 2 bases, with 14 bases between the two germline ends. The germline gives CDR1 SGHTA, CDR2 FQGTGA. This CDR3 has 17 residues. Supplemented by reference TRBV7-3 and TRBJ2-2, the full variable domain reads GAGVSQTPSNKVTEKGKYVELRCDPISGHTALYWYRQSLGQGPEFLIYFQGTGAADDSGLPNDRFFAVRPEGSVSTLKIQRTERGDSAVYLCASSLNPGLPNTGELFFGEGSRLTVL.

This chain joins TRBV18 and TRBJ1-6; 9 bases fit TRBD1. The V gene end was trimmed by 6 bases and the J gene end by 10 bases; junction bases not matched to a gene: 10. Germline CDR1 KGHSH, CDR2 LQKENI. The CDR3 covers 15 residues. The CDR3 spells CASSPGQGFGSPLHF. CDR3 nucleotides: TGTGCCAGCTCTCCTGGACAGGGGTTCGGCTCACCCCTCCACTTT.

The chain recombines TRBV19 with TRBJ2-4, with 9 bases identical to TRBD1. Germline-derived CDR1 and CDR2 are LNHDA and SQIVND (reference sequence). The CDR3 covers 17 residues. The V and J ends lost 5 bases and 2 bases, in that order; junction bases with no gene match: 10. CDR3 in DNA: TGTGCCAGTAGTGACCCGAGGACAGGGGTGACCAAAAACATTCAGTACTTC. Translating gives CASSDPRTGVTKNIQYF.

The J gene is TRBJ1-1, the V gene TRBV7-3; TRBD1 might be the D (6 bases). The V gene lost 1 base and the J gene lost 2 bases, with 14 bases spanning the gap. The germline CDR1 and CDR2 sequences are SGHTA and FQGTGA. There are 16 residues in the CDR3. The CDR3 here is CASSLKAVGTNTEAFF. In DNA, the CDR3 is TGTGCCAGCAGCTTAAAGGCGGTAGGGACAAACACTGAAGCTTTCTTT.